These 32 T cell receptor beta chains came from one sample sequenced in a study of cytomegalovirus exposure and HLA in healthy donors. 60 Vbeta and 13 Jbeta primers were used in PCR. Clones were sequenced by immunoSEQ multiplex PCR, and TCRdb holds only the in-frame ones, with some missing. The sample records about 130,000 clones, around 83% being singletons. What was sequenced was PBMCs. Source of these receptors: a woman between 25 and 40 years old in good health and CMV-seropositive.

This chain links TRBV18 with TRBJ1-5, with TRBD1 matching over 7 bases. This CDR3 spans 13 amino acids. Germline CDR1 KGHSH, CDR2 LQKENI. The V and J ends lost 6 bases and 3 bases, in that order; junction bases with no gene match: 2. CDR3 DNA: TGTGCCAGCTCGACAGGGAACAATCAGCCCCAGCATTTT. Amino acids: CASSTGNNQPQHF.

The table lists this clone with a few counts. CDR3 DNA sequence: TGTGCCAGCTCACCAACTTCCGGGACTGACGAGCAGTACTTC. Translating gives CASSPTSGTDEQYF. This chain links TRBV18 with TRBJ2-7, with D possibly being TRBD2 (6 bases). The CDR3 covers 14 residues. V was trimmed by 2 bases and J by 5 bases, leaving 13 bases between them. CDR1 and CDR2 from the germline V gene are KGHSH and LQKENI.

This chain's CDR3 is CASSLGPGRDTEAFF. For the CDR3, the DNA is TGTGCCAGCAGCTTAGGTCCGGGGAGGGACACTGAAGCTTTCTTT. The chain uses TRBV7-9 and TRBJ1-1; D call uncertain. The CDR3 runs to 15 residues. V was shortened by 1 base and J by 3 bases, with 12 bases between the two germline ends. CDR1 SEHNR and CDR2 FQNEAQ come from the germline V gene (reference sequence).

This clone was detected a few times. The V and J genes are TRBV5-4 and TRBJ2-7; D remains ambiguous. The CDR3 spans 13 residues. V was shortened by 2 bases and J by 5 bases, with 11 bases between the two germline ends. From germline, CDR1 is SGHNT and CDR2 YYREEE (reference sequence). The CDR3 sequence: CASSFGDLNEQYF. CDR3 nucleotides: TGTGCCAGCAGCTTTGGAGACCTTAACGAGCAGTACTTC.

The chain carries TRBV5-6 and TRBJ1-2; D gene uncertain. In germline, CDR1 is SGHDT, CDR2 YYEEEE. Deletions cut 4 bases from V and 6 bases from J, with 13 bases between. This CDR3 region has 13 residues. The CDR3 region has the DNA TGTGCCAGCAGCGCCTCAGGAATCCATGGCTACACCTTC. Translated, it gives CASSASGIHGYTF.

The chain employs TRBV6-4 and TRBJ1-1; possible D gene TRBD1, 6 bases. CDR1 is MRHNA, CDR2 SNTAGT, per germline. Trimming removed 3 bases at V and 3 bases at J, with 8 bases between. The CDR3 length is 13 residues. This chain's CDR3 is CASSESGDTEAFF. The DNA of the CDR3 is TGTGCCAGCAGTGAATCAGGGGACACTGAAGCTTTCTTT.

V is TRBV7-9 and J is TRBJ2-5, with 8 bases fitting TRBD2. The ends lost 4 bases at V and 4 bases at J; junction bases unmatched: 2. CDR1 is SEHNR, CDR2 FQNEAQ, per germline (reference sequence). This CDR3 spans 13 amino acids. Here the CDR3 DNA reads TGTGCCAGCAGCTCAGCGGGAGTAGAGACCCAGTACTTC. Translating gives CASSSAGVETQYF.

The chain combines TRBV30 with TRBJ2-5; no definite D call. The last part of the DNA fits TRBJ2-7 better; the J call may be wrong. This CDR3 is built from 13 residues. From germline, CDR1 is GTSNPN and CDR2 SVGIG (reference sequence). This CDR3 is CAWRRLPDYEQYF. The CDR3 nucleotides are TGTGCCTGGAGGAGGCTTCCCGACTACGAGCAGTACTTC.

The chain is built from TRBV30 and TRBJ1-5; unclear D gene. The CDR3 is 15 amino acids. In germline, CDR1 is GTSNPN, CDR2 SVGIG (reference sequence). V was shortened by 2 bases and J by 1 base, with 12 bases between the two germline ends. The CDR3: CAWSKKEQSNQPQHF. CDR3 in DNA: TGTGCCTGGAGTAAAAAGGAACAGAGCAATCAGCCCCAGCATTTT.

The genes are TRBV7-9 and TRBJ1-2; D unclear. The germline V gene has CDR1 SEHNR and CDR2 FQNEAQ (reference sequence). Trimming took off 9 bases at V and 5 bases at J, with 22 bases between the two ends. This CDR3 comprises 15 residues. The CDR3 DNA follows: TGTGCCAGTGAGTTGTCAACAGCCGGTCCATATGGCTACACCTTC. Translation gives CASELSTAGPYGYTF.

The CDR3 spells CASSPDRNTVVYNEQFF. DNA for the CDR3: TGTGCCAGCAGCCCGGACAGGAACACCGTTGTCTACAATGAGCAGTTCTTC. This rearrangement joins TRBV5-6 to TRBJ2-1, with 7 bases that match TRBD1. CDR3 size: 17 residues. Trimming at V came to 4 bases and at J to 3 bases, leaving 13 bases not matched to a gene. The germline V gene encodes CDR1 SGHDT and CDR2 YYEEEE. The variable domain in full, completed from reference TRBV5-6 and TRBJ2-1, reads DAGVTQSPTHLIKTRGQQVTLRCSPKSGHDTVSWYQQALGQGPQFIFQYYEEEERQRGNFPDRFSGHQFPNYSSELNVNALLLGDSALYLCASSPDRNTVVYNEQFFGPGTRLTVL.

This clone was observed once. The rearrangement uses TRBV7-8 and TRBJ2-5; 12 positions match TRBD2. V lost 3 bases, J lost 5 bases, and 4 bases stayed unmatched. In germline, CDR1 is SGHVS, CDR2 FQNEAQ. CDR3 length equals 15 residues. CDR3 amino acids: CASSFTSGGQETQYF. For the CDR3, the DNA is TGTGCCAGCAGCTTCACTAGCGGGGGGCAGGAGACCCAGTACTTC.

The chain combines TRBV5-6 with TRBJ1-2, with D possibly TRBD1 on 5 matching bases. V was clipped by 0 bases and J by 4 bases, with 10 bases between them. Per germline, CDR1 SGHDT and CDR2 YYEEEE. CDR3 size: 14 residues. CDR3 amino acids: CASSLALDIYGYTF. The CDR3 DNA sequence: TGTGCCAGCAGCTTGGCCTTGGACATCTATGGCTACACCTTC.

J is TRBJ2-1 and V is TRBV2; 12 bases are shared with TRBD2. Germline V gives CDR1 SNHLY, CDR2 FYNNEI. This CDR3 contains 19 residues. V lost 6 bases, J lost 2 bases, and 14 bases stayed unmatched. CDR3 sequence reads: CASSLRRLAGDGTYNEQFF. The CDR3 DNA reads as TGTGCCAGCAGCCTTCGTCGACTAGCGGGAGACGGAACCTACAATGAGCAGTTCTTC.

Only one count was recorded for this clone. This chain joins TRBV7-2 and TRBJ1-1; D is perhaps TRBD1 (5 bases). The germline CDR1 and CDR2 sequences are SGHTA and FQGNSA. V was shortened by 4 bases and J by 4 bases, with 13 bases between the two germline ends. This CDR3 region has 14 residues. CDR3 residues: CASSSQGWGTEAFF. CDR3 coding DNA: TGTGCCAGCAGCTCCCAGGGATGGGGCACTGAAGCTTTCTTT.

The chain uses TRBV5-1 and TRBJ2-5; D is undetermined. The germline CDR1 and CDR2 sequences are SGHRS and YFSETQ. This CDR3 spans 15 amino acids. V was clipped by 1 base and J by 1 base, with 11 bases between them. The CDR3, as DNA: TGCGCCAGCAGCTTGATGGGCAGTCCCCAAGAGACCCAGTACTTC. Amino acid sequence: CASSLMGSPQETQYF.

The V and J genes are TRBV2 and TRBJ2-5; D may be TRBD2 (5 bases). Deletions cut 7 bases from V and 5 bases from J, with 11 bases between. This CDR3 has 12 amino acids. From germline, CDR1 is SNHLY and CDR2 FYNNEI. CDR3: CASTSFGETQYF. The CDR3 region has the DNA TGTGCCAGCACTAGCTTTGGGGAGACCCAGTACTTC.

The CDR3: CASSQSDRFYGYTF. In nucleotides, the CDR3 is TGCGCCAGCAGCCAATCGGACAGGTTCTATGGCTACACCTTC. The chain carries TRBV4-1 and TRBJ1-2; 7 bases are a match to TRBD1. The germline V gene encodes CDR1 MGHRA and CDR2 YSYEKL. The trim removed 2 bases at V and 4 bases at J, leaving 4 bases unmatched. The CDR3 loop spans 14 amino acids.

The V and J genes are TRBV5-4 and TRBJ2-6; 8 bases are shared with TRBD2. The V gene end was trimmed by 4 bases and the J gene end by 0 bases; junction bases not matched to a gene: 3. Germline values: CDR1 SGHNT, CDR2 YYREEE (reference sequence). This CDR3 has 16 residues. The CDR3 protein is CASSQGTSSGANVLTF. Here the CDR3 DNA reads TGTGCCAGCAGCCAAGGGACTAGCTCTGGGGCCAACGTCCTGACTTTC.

The chain recombines TRBV30 with TRBJ2-1; 8 nucleotides match TRBD2. This CDR3 spans 17 amino acids. J lost 4 bases, V lost 0 bases, and 11 bases had no gene match. The germline CDR1 and CDR2 sequences are GTSNPN and SVGIG (reference sequence). The CDR3 nucleotides are TGTGCCTGGAGTGTATGGAAGATAGCGGGAAGATACAATGAGCAGTTCTTC. Translation gives CAWSVWKIAGRYNEQFF.

The rearrangement uses TRBV7-9 and TRBJ2-3; D perhaps matches TRBD2 (6 bases). Germline lookup yields CDR1 SEHNR and CDR2 FQNEAQ (reference sequence). The CDR3 extends over 13 amino acids. V was clipped by 5 bases and J by 7 bases, with 13 bases between them. CDR3 amino acids: CASSLGAGNTQYF. For the CDR3, the DNA is TGTGCCAGCAGCCTCGGGGCGGGGAATACGCAGTATTTT.

The chain links TRBV28 to TRBJ2-1; TRBD2 might be the D (6 bases). Germline CDR1 is MDHEN and CDR2 is SYDVKM. V lost 3 bases to trimming and J lost 1 base, with 10 bases between them. The CDR3 has 15 residues. The CDR3 nucleotides read TGTGCCAGCAGTTTTGCCGGGGGTTCCTACAATGAGCAGTTCTTC. Translating gives CASSFAGGSYNEQFF.

The chain employs TRBV5-4 and TRBJ1-3; no clear D. Deletions cut 0 bases from V and 4 bases from J, with 8 bases between. Germline assignment: CDR1 SGHNT and CDR2 YYREEE (reference sequence). CDR3 length: 14 residues. CDR3: CASSLEPRGNTIYF. CDR3 DNA sequence: TGTGCCAGCAGCTTGGAACCCAGGGGAAACACCATATATTTT.

The chain's CDR3 is CASSLRGDTQYF. The CDR3 bases are TGTGCCAGCAGCTTAAGAGGGGATACGCAGTATTTT. The chain employs TRBV13 and TRBJ2-3; D possibly corresponds to TRBD2 (5 bases). There are 12 residues in the CDR3. With 2 bases removed from V and 6 bases from J, the gap between germline ends came to 6 bases. Per germline, CDR1 PRHDT and CDR2 FYEKMQ (reference sequence).

The chain links TRBV7-8 to TRBJ1-2; D gene unclear. Germline V CDR1 and CDR2: SGHVS, FQNEAQ. The germline V and J ends were trimmed by 5 bases and 7 bases, with 20 bases remaining between them. The CDR3 has 15 amino acids. CDR3: CASSPSSVTPRGYTF. The CDR3 nucleotides are TGTGCCAGCAGCCCCTCCAGCGTGACCCCGCGTGGCTACACCTTC.

Written as DNA, the CDR3 is TGCGCCAGCAGCCAACAGGGCCAGGAAGAGACCCAGTACTTC. Its protein product is CASSQQGQEETQYF. This rearrangement joins TRBV5-1 to TRBJ2-5; maybe TRBD1 (6 bases). Germline CDR1 is SGHRS and CDR2 is YFSETQ. Trimming took 4 bases from V and 3 from J, leaving 13 bases between them. The CDR3 runs to 14 residues. The full variable domain, with the rest looked up from reference TRBV5-1 and TRBJ2-5, is KAGVTQTPRYLIKTRGQQVTLSCSPISGHRSVSWYQQTPGQGLQFLFEYFSETQRNKGNFPGRFSGRQFSNSRSEMNVSTLELGDSALYLCASSQQGQEETQYFGPGTRLLVL.

This clone showed up just a few times. The rearrangement links TRBV15 to TRBJ2-5; 9 bases line up with TRBD2. The CDR3 is 15 amino acids. V was pared by 1 base and J by 1 base, with 1 base of the junction left unmatched. The germline V gene has CDR1 LNHNV and CDR2 YYDKDF (reference sequence). CDR3 loop: CATSRVRGGQETQYF. The CDR3 DNA sequence: TGTGCCACCAGCAGAGTGCGGGGGGGCCAAGAGACCCAGTACTTC.

This chain links TRBV5-6 with TRBJ1-2; 7 nucleotides line up with TRBD1. The V gene end was trimmed by 7 bases and the J gene end by 5 bases; junction bases not matched to a gene: 14. Germline V gene sequence: CDR1 SGHDT, CDR2 YYEEEE. This CDR3 has 15 residues. The CDR3 DNA reads as TGTGCCAGCCGTCCCCGGGACAGTTACCTTTATGGCTACACCTTC. Translating it yields CASRPRDSYLYGYTF.

This clone was seen only once. The V gene is TRBV9, the J gene TRBJ2-5, with a weak D call TRBD2 (5 bases). The CDR3 loop spans 14 amino acids. With 2 bases removed from V and 7 bases from J, the gap between germline ends came to 15 bases. From germline, CDR1 is SGDLS and CDR2 YYNGEE. The CDR3 nucleotides read TGTGCCAGCAGCGTGTCTCTCCTCGGAGGGACCCAGTACTTC. Its protein is CASSVSLLGGTQYF.

The J gene is TRBJ2-5, the V gene TRBV28; TRBD2 is a possible D gene (6 bases). Germline V gene data show CDR1 as MDHEN and CDR2 as SYDVKM. The CDR3 has 14 amino acids. Trimming removed 3 bases from V and 2 bases from J, with 10 bases in between. In DNA, the CDR3 is TGTGCCAGCAGTTTTGTCGGGGGTCAAGAGACCCAGTACTTC. Its translation is CASSFVGGQETQYF.

In this sample, this clone turned up a few times. The rearrangement uses TRBV6-5 and TRBJ2-7, with 11 nucleotides matching TRBD1. The V segment lost 8 bases and the J segment 6 bases; nucleotides outside the gene matches: 6. CDR1 and CDR2 (germline): MNHEY, SVGAGI. This CDR3 is 13 amino acids long. The CDR3, as DNA: TGTGCCAGCTACGGACAGGGGGCGTTCGAGCAGTACTTC. It codes for CASYGQGAFEQYF.

This clone was counted a single time. The V gene is TRBV28, the J gene TRBJ1-2, with no clear D. Deletions cut 5 bases from V and 4 bases from J, with 17 bases between. There are 15 residues in the CDR3. Per germline, CDR1 MDHEN and CDR2 SYDVKM. The CDR3 protein is CASSPSQWETYGYTF. The CDR3 DNA follows: TGTGCCAGCAGTCCTAGCCAGTGGGAGACCTATGGCTACACCTTC.